These 2 T cell receptor beta chains were sequenced from one sample in a study of human T cells and chemical hapten exposure. One entry per CDR3 protein results from TCRdb running MiXCR on the RACE reads. The sample has 50,000 to 65,000 distinct CDR3 sequences, about 11% seen once. As for time point: pre-sensitization, week 0. The treatment is: therapeutic diphenylcyclopropenone sensitization with weekly scalp DPC. The starting material was whole blood, obtained in connection with sensitization to the hapten diphenylcyclopropenone (DPC). These receptors came from a woman between 40 and 55 years old with alopecia areata. Some clones in this sample may be carry-over from other donors' samples.

Ten or more counts support this clonotype. The chain links TRBV19 to TRBJ2-3; D remains ambiguous. Germline-derived CDR1 and CDR2 are LNHDA and SQIVND (reference sequence). This CDR3 is built from 16 residues. Between the trimmed V and J ends, which lost 0 bases and 0 bases, there was a span of 10 bases. CDR3 sequence reads: CASSIDPPGSTDTQYF. The CDR3 DNA is TGTGCCAGTAGTATAGATCCCCCGGGTAGCACAGATACGCAGTATTTT. Looking up the rest from reference TRBV19 and TRBJ2-3 gives the full variable domain: DGGITQSPKYLFRKEGQNVTLSCEQNLNHDAMYWYRQDPGQGLRLIYYSQIVNDFQKGDIAEGYSVSREKKESFPLTVTSAQKNPTAFYLCASSIDPPGSTDTQYFGPGTRLTVL.

This clonotype came up many times. V usage is TRBV6-2 or TRBV6-3 and J usage is TRBJ1-1; no clear D gene. V was pared by 6 bases and J by 0 bases, with 8 bases between. The germline V gene encodes CDR1 MNHEY and CDR2 SVGEGT. The CDR3 extends over 13 amino acids. In nucleotides, the CDR3 is TGTGCCAGCAGAGTACTCATGAACACTGAAGCTTTCTTT. Amino acid sequence: CASRVLMNTEAFF.